Listed below are T cell receptor beta chains from one sample, sequenced in a study of shared clonotypes between healthy human individuals. Sequencing was performed with immunoSEQ multiplex PCR; in TCRdb, only in-frame clones are kept and a portion is missing. The table lists about 2 million clones, about 95% of them singletons. Specimen: naive CD4+ T cells sorted from blood. These receptors originate from a man aged 18-30 years in good health. The CDR3 runs from the conserved cysteine through the conserved F or W. The D gene is left open where the match is weak. Size values are once, few and many counts, or a class for expanded clones, and some rows have none.

CASSVVGLANTGELFF	TGTGCCAGCAGCGTAGTAGGGCTAGCGAACACCGGGGAGCTGTTTTTT	-	TRBV9	-	TRBJ2-2
CASSSFGRGYEQYF	TGTGCCAGCAGCTCCTTCGGGAGGGGCTACGAGCAGTACTTC	-	TRBV7-2	TRBD2	TRBJ2-7
CASSRVALYNEQFF	TGTGCCAGCAGTCGGGTAGCCCTCTACAATGAGCAGTTCTTC	-	TRBV2	-	TRBJ2-1
CSVELGNYGYTF	TGCAGCGTTGAATTAGGGAACTATGGCTACACCTTC	once	TRBV29-1	-	TRBJ1-2
CASSFNGGTDTQYF	TGTGCCAGCAGTTTCAACGGGGGCACAGATACGCAGTATTTT	-	TRBV28	-	TRBJ2-3
CASRWGGSGYTF	TGTGCCAGCAGATGGGGAGGATCTGGCTACACCTTC	-	TRBV6-5	-	TRBJ1-2
CASSPVGGGSTDTQYF	TGTGCCAGCAGCCCTGTGGGTGGGGGAAGCACAGATACGCAGTATTTT	-	TRBV5-6	-	TRBJ2-3
CASSPRGAQETQYF	TGTGCCAGCAGCCCTCGGGGCGCCCAAGAGACCCAGTACTTC	-	TRBV7-3	-	TRBJ2-5
CASGGGTDTQYF	TGTGCCAGCGGGGGGGGAACAGATACGCAGTATTTT	once	TRBV5-4	TRBD2	TRBJ2-3
CASSRLGQPSTDTQYF	TGCGCCAGCAGCCGATTGGGACAGCCTAGCACAGATACGCAGTATTTT	-	TRBV5-1	TRBD1	TRBJ2-3
CAWREEATNEKLFF	TGTGCCTGGAGAGAGGAAGCAACTAATGAAAAACTGTTTTTT	many	TRBV30	-	TRBJ1-4
CASSLGEGRGAEAFF	TGCGCCAGCAGCTTGGGCGAGGGCAGGGGAGCTGAAGCTTTCTTT	-	TRBV5-1	-	TRBJ1-1
CAWGQELNYGYTF	TGTGCCTGGGGACAGGAGCTTAACTATGGCTACACCTTC	-	TRBV30	TRBD1	TRBJ1-2
CASSISEGARGYEQYF	TGTGCCAGTAGTATATCCGAGGGGGCCCGGGGCTACGAGCAGTACTTC	-	TRBV19	TRBD1	TRBJ2-7
CASSLQGKVSPLHF	TGTGCCAGCAGTTTACAGGGAAAGGTCTCACCCCTCCACTTT	-	TRBV28	-	TRBJ1-6
CSATRADTQYF	TGCAGTGCTACGAGAGCAGATACGCAGTATTTT	-	TRBV20-1	-	TRBJ2-3
CASLPGAGGWATNEKLFF	TGTGCCAGCTTGCCAGGAGCAGGGGGGTGGGCAACTAATGAAAAACTGTTTTTT	-	TRBV4-2	TRBD1	TRBJ1-4
CASSATANTEAFF	TGTGCCAGCAGTGCAACAGCGAACACTGAAGCTTTCTTT	-	TRBV6-4	-	TRBJ1-1
CASSEWGRGYNSPLHF	TGTGCCAGCAGTGAATGGGGCAGGGGCTATAATTCACCCCTCCACTTT	-	TRBV25-1	-	TRBJ1-6
CASSHRVDTQYF	TGTGCCAGCAGTCACCGCGTAGATACGCAGTATTTT	-	TRBV7-9	-	TRBJ2-3
CASSAQTGLNSPLHF	TGTGCCAGCAGTGCCCAGACAGGGCTAAATTCACCCCTCCACTTT	-	TRBV25-1	TRBD1	TRBJ1-6
CASSPSSGAGAAKNIQYF	TGTGCCAGCAGCCCTTCTTCAGGAGCGGGTGCCGCCAAAAACATTCAGTACTTC	-	TRBV7-2	-	TRBJ2-4
CASSLARGSYEQYF	TGTGCCAGCAGCTTAGCCCGTGGCAGCTACGAGCAGTACTTC	-	TRBV11-2	-	TRBJ2-7
CAWSVDFPDRADYGYTF	TGTGCCTGGAGTGTAGACTTCCCGGACAGGGCGGACTATGGCTACACCTTC	-	TRBV30	TRBD1	TRBJ1-2
CASSQDYVGVQETQYF	TGCGCCAGCAGCCAAGATTATGTCGGGGTTCAAGAGACCCAGTACTTC	-	TRBV4-1	-	TRBJ2-5
CASSPGPETQYF	TGTGCCAGCAGCCCGGGCCCAGAGACCCAGTACTTC	-	TRBV7-2	-	TRBJ2-5
CASSWEWTGGHSGANVLTF	TGTGCCAGCAGCTGGGAGTGGACAGGGGGGCACTCTGGGGCCAACGTCCTGACTTTC	-	TRBV5-6	TRBD1	TRBJ2-6
CASNTPLGDTDTQYF	TGTGCCAGCAACACCCCCTTGGGCGACACAGATACGCAGTATTTT	-	TRBV6-1	-	TRBJ2-3
CASSPTGVQNEKLFF	TGTGCCAGCAGCCCAACAGGGGTCCAGAATGAAAAACTGTTTTTT	-	TRBV25-1	TRBD1	TRBJ1-4
CASSLWDRYEQYF	TGTGCCAGCAGTCTTTGGGACAGGTACGAGCAGTACTTC	-	TRBV4-2	TRBD1	TRBJ2-7
CASRNRGLKPQHF	TGTGCCAGCAGAAACAGGGGGTTGAAGCCCCAGCATTTT	-	TRBV11-2	TRBD1	TRBJ1-5
CASRKQGQDEKLFF	TGTGCCAGCAGGAAACAGGGACAAGATGAAAAACTGTTTTTT	-	TRBV2	-	TRBJ1-4
CASSARGGSGNTIYF	TGTGCCAGCAGTGCGCGGGGCGGCTCTGGAAACACCATATATTTT	-	TRBV2	-	TRBJ1-3
CASSDAGDEQYF	TGTGCCAGCAGTGACGCGGGAGACGAGCAGTACTTC	-	TRBV25-1	TRBD2	TRBJ2-7
CASSPFRAYNEQFF	TGTGCCAGCAGTCCCTTCAGGGCCTACAATGAGCAGTTCTTC	-	TRBV6-5	-	TRBJ2-1
CASRVPGLAGDEQFF	TGTGCCAGCAGAGTCCCCGGACTAGCGGGGGATGAGCAGTTCTTC	-	TRBV11-2	TRBD2	TRBJ2-1
CASSFGAPSMYGYTF	TGTGCCAGCAGCTTTGGAGCGCCCTCGATGTATGGCTACACCTTC	-	TRBV7-9	-	TRBJ1-2
CASSLWSSGRPTGYEQYF	TGCGCCAGCAGCTTGTGGTCTAGCGGGAGACCCACGGGCTACGAGCAGTACTTC	-	TRBV5-1	TRBD2	TRBJ2-7
CASSVEGRGQGNYGYTF	TGTGCCAGCAGCGTAGAGGGCAGGGGGCAGGGTAACTATGGCTACACCTTC	-	TRBV9	TRBD1	TRBJ1-2
CSVSGGLEQYF	TGCAGCGTTTCTGGGGGGCTGGAGCAGTACTTC	-	TRBV29-1	-	TRBJ2-7
CASSTQGQGGYGYTF	TGTGCCAGTAGTACCCAAGGACAGGGGGGATATGGCTACACCTTC	-	TRBV19	TRBD1	TRBJ1-2
CASLNGLAGEGTDTQYF	TGTGCCAGCCTCAACGGACTAGCGGGAGAGGGCACAGATACGCAGTATTTT	-	TRBV11-2	TRBD2	TRBJ2-3
CASGTGAYEQYF	TGTGCCAGCGGGACAGGGGCCTACGAGCAGTACTTC	-	TRBV5-6	TRBD1	TRBJ2-7
CASSFEGRTTEAFF	TGTGCCAGCAGCTTCGAGGGACGGACCACTGAAGCTTTCTTT	-	TRBV11-2	-	TRBJ1-1